This passage covers 2 T cell receptor beta chains from one sample sequenced in a study of T-cell memory formation after mild COVID-19 listed by TCRdb under 2021. Library prep was done by 5' RACE. Sequencing took place on an Illumina NovaSeq 6000. TCRdb applied fastp at Q25 and MiXCR to the public reads, then kept only in-frame beta chains. CDR3 protein duplicates are merged, each entry listing the most common genes and DNA. In all, the sample holds about 250,000 distinct CDR3 sequences, and 15% of those were seen once. Under 2.5% of the sample is held by the ten biggest clonotypes. Sequenced sample: PBMCs or a T cell subset sorted from them (not recorded which). The source is an adult woman who had mild COVID-19 (a few samples of this study predate the infection). The sample titles of this study are shuffled in the database, so cell type and time point are left out; the donor was told from shared clones.

The sample holds a few counts of this clonotype. This rearrangement joins TRBV24-1 to TRBJ2-5; TRBD1 aligns across 11 bases. The CDR3 sequence is 17 residues long. From germline, CDR1 is KGHDR and CDR2 SFDVKD. V trimming: 0 bases; J trimming: 5 bases; junction bases outside the gene matches: 7. Here the CDR3 reads CATSDLGRTGGFETQYF. CDR3 nucleotides: TGTGCCACCAGTGATTTGGGCAGGACAGGGGGCTTCGAGACCCAGTACTTC.

V is TRBV24-1 and J is TRBJ2-3, with TRBD2 identical over 9 bases. J lost 3 bases, V lost 0 bases, and 9 bases had no gene match. The CDR3 has 18 amino acids. Germline V gene data show CDR1 as KGHDR and CDR2 as SFDVKD. The CDR3 here is CATSDLRSSGTRTDTQYF. The CDR3 coding sequence is TGTGCCACCAGTGATTTGAGGTCTAGCGGGACAAGAACAGATACGCAGTATTTT.